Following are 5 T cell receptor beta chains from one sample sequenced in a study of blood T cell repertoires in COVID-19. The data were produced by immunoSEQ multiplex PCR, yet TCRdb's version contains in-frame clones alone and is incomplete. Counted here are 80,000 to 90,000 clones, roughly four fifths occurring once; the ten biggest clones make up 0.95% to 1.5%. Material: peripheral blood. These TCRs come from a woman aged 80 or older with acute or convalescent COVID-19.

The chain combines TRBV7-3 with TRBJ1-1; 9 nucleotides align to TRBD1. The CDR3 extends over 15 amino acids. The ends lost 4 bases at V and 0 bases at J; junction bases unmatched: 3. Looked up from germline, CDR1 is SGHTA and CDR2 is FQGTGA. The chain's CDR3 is CASSSGTGLNTEAFF. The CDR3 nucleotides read TGTGCCAGCAGCTCAGGGACAGGGTTGAACACTGAAGCTTTCTTT.

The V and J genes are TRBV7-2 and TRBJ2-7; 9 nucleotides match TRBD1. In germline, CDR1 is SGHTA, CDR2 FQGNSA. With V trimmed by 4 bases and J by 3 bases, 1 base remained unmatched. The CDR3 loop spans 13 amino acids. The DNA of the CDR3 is TGTGCCAGCAGCTCGGACAGGGGCTACGAGCAGTACTTC. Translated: CASSSDRGYEQYF.

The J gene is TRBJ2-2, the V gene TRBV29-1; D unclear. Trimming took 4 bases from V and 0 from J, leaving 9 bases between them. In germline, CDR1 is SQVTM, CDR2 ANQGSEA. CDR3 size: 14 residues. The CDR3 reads CSVGPESNTGELFF. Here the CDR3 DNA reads TGCAGCGTTGGTCCGGAGTCGAACACCGGGGAGCTGTTTTTT.

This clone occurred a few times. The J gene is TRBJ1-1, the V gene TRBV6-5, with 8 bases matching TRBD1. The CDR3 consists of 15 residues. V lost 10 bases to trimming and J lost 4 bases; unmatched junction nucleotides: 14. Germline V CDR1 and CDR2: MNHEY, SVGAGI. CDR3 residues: CAKAIFWDRLTEAFF. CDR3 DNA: TGTGCCAAAGCAATATTCTGGGACAGGCTCACTGAAGCTTTCTTT.

DNA of the CDR3: TGTGCCAGCAGCTTTGGGACTAGGGACTACGAGCAGTACTTC. Translating gives CASSFGTRDYEQYF. The chain has TRBV3-1 (or the pseudogene TRBV3-2) and TRBJ2-7, with 8 bases fitting TRBD2. The ends lost 5 bases at V and 3 bases at J; junction bases unmatched: 6. CDR3 size: 14 residues. Per germline, CDR1 LGHDT and CDR2 YNNKEL (reference sequence).